This T cell receptor (beta chain) comes out of a study of T cell repertoires in cytomegalovirus infection. At the level of the study: Both a matching HLA type and CMV infection were indicated by public TCR beta signatures.

Per germline, CDR1 MNHEY and CDR2 SMNVEV (reference sequence). Trimming left V 3 bases short and J 4 bases short, with 15 bases between. The CDR3 has 15 amino acids. A word on this clonotype: Antigen unknown.

Via MiXCR, TCRdb re-called the reads, giving one row per CDR3 protein. The sample consists of 140,000 to 150,000 distinct CDR3 sequences, approximately 30% of them appearing once. Study outcomes and limitations: Cumulative frequency (of public TCR beta family members) identified carriers of CMV plus the relevant HLA.

This TCR was recovered from a human donor in good health (CMV status not recorded). Some clones in this sample may be carry-over from other donors' samples. J is TRBJ1-2 and V is TRBV27, with unresolved D. The source material was CD8+ T cells from cultured PBMCs, sampled from culture after CMV antigen stimulation. The CDR3 region is CASSFRMAHPYGYTF. The DNA for the CDR3 is TGTGCCAGCAGTTTCCGAATGGCCCACCCCTATGGCTACACCTTC.